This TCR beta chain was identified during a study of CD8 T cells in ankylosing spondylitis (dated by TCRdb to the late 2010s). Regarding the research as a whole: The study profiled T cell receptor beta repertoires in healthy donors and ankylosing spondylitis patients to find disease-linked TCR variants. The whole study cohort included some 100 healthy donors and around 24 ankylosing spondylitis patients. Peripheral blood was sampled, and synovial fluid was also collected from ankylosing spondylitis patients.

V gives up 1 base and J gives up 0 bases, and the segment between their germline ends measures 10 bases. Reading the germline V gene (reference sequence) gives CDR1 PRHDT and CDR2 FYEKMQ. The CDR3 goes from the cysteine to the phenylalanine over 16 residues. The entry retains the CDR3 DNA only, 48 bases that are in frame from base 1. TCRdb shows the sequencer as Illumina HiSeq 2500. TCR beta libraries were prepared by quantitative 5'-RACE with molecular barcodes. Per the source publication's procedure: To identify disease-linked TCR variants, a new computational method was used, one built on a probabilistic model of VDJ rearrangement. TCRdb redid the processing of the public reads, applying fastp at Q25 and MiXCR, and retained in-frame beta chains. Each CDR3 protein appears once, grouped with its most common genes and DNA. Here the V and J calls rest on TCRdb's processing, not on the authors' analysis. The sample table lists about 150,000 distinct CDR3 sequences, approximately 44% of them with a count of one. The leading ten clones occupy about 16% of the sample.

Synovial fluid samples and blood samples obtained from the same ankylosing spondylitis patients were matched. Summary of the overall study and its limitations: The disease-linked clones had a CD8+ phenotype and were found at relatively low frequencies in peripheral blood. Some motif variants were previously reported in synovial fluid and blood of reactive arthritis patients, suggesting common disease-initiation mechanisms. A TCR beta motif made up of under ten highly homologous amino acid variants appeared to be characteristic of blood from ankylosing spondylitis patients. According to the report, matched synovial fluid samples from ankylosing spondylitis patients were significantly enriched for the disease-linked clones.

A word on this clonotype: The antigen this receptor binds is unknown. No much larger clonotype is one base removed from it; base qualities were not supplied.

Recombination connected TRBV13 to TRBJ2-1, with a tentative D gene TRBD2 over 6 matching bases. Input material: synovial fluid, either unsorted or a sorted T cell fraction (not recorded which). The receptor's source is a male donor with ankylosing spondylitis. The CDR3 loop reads CASSLVRGSSYNEQFF. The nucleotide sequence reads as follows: TGTGCCAGCAGCTTAGTTCGGGGGAGCTCCTACAATGAGCAGTTCTTC.